The entry below describes one TCR beta chain. Antigen unknown. Naive CD8 populations comprised CD45RO-negative cells positively selected for CCR7, excluding terminally differentiated effector memory CD45RA+ cells. The data were obtained in a study of shared clonotypes between healthy human individuals. Study-wide points: Naive subsets generally had larger estimated richness than memory subsets.

As processed by the authors: ImmunoSEQ gave junction-only sequences without quality scores, so filtering differed. Repertoires were generated with immunoSEQ multiplex PCR, while TCRdb's copy carries only in-frame clones and drops some. Clone size and V and J calls were adopted from that table, with D and trimming inferred from the DNA. The table includes roughly 590,000 clones, nearly 97% detected once. Germline V lookup: CDR1 MNHEY, CDR2 SMNVEV (reference sequence). The V gene lost 2 bases and the J gene lost 4 bases, with 14 bases spanning the gap. The CDR3 has 15 amino acids. The sequence came from a woman aged 25 to 39 in good health. Sequencing was done on a sample of naive CD8+ T cells sorted from blood. The chain carries TRBV27 and TRBJ1-2; no clear D. The DNA for the CDR3 is TGTGCCAGCAGTTTAAATCCCGGAGGTCCCTATGGCTACACCTTC. Its translation is CASSLNPGGPYGYTF.